This T cell receptor (beta chain) was documented in a study of T cells in Graves' hyperthyroidism and ophthalmopathy. Study background: The blood sample was taken at first diagnosis, before treatment began.

Amplified regions were TCR beta CDR3 sequences from RNA transcripts. The primer set for the first-round RT-PCR of the TCR CDR3 was HTBI. MiXCR, applied by TCRdb to the multiplex PCR reads, yields one record per CDR3 protein. Counted here are around 350,000 distinct CDR3 sequences, roughly 15% occurring once; the ten biggest clones make up around a third. Study conclusions and caveats: Ophthalmopathy, as predicted by the model, came a median roughly 6.5 months after the prediction. Patients with ophthalmopathy were separated from those with stable hyperthyroidism by a 13 V-J model.

Of note for this clonotype: Its antigen is currently unknown.

This clonotype was sampled from a woman aged 25 to 39 with Graves' hyperthyroidism that later progressed to Graves' ophthalmopathy. Material: blood.

CDR3 sequence reads: CASSGENNSPLHF. The CDR3 region has the DNA TGTGCCAGCAGCGGGGAGAATAATTCACCCCTCCACTTT. The chain recombines TRBV5-4 with TRBJ1-6, with D uncertain. Looked up from germline, CDR1 is SGHNT and CDR2 is YYREEE (reference sequence). Trimming shortened V by 4 bases and J by 5 bases, and 7 bases separated the two germline ends. The CDR3 covers 13 residues.